Below, one T cell receptor beta chain is given with its context. Germline lookup yields CDR1 SEHNR and CDR2 FQNEAQ (reference sequence). The V end lost 6 bases, the J end lost 3 bases, and 20 bases lay between the germline ends. The CDR3 totals 16 residues. The protocol was immunoSEQ multiplex PCR, while the TCRdb copy is restricted to in-frame clones and leaves out a portion. The sample shows about 100,000 clones, around 96% of them seen only once. The data belong to a study of technical replicates of blood from four donors. Sequencing was performed on T cells isolated from PBMCs. The chain is built from TRBV7-9 and TRBJ1-2, with TRBD1 as a possible D gene (5 bases). This clonotype was obtained from a human donor in good health. CDR3 amino acids: CASSRRSPRGDYGYTF. CDR3 nucleotide sequence: TGTGCCAGCAGTCGTAGGTCCCCCCGGGGGGACTATGGCTACACCTTC.